This T cell receptor beta chain was observed in a study of Graves' ophthalmopathy and Graves' hyperthyroidism. Germline assignment: CDR1 SGHVS and CDR2 FNYEAQ. This CDR3 region has 18 residues. J lost 2 bases, V lost 1 base, and 6 bases had no gene match. TCR beta CDR3 amplification used RNA transcripts. HTBI primers were employed in first-round RT-PCR, then a second-round multiplex PCR followed. Via MiXCR, TCRdb re-called the multiplex PCR reads, giving one row per CDR3 protein. Of about 500,000 distinct CDR3 sequences listed, under 45% are singletons. The sample holds many counts of this clonotype. Aged 18 to 65, hyperthyroidism patients had new diagnoses of under 2 months' duration.

Material for sequencing was peripheral blood or thyroid tissue (not recorded which). The chain employs TRBV7-6 and TRBJ2-6, with 9 nucleotides matching TRBD2. This receptor was taken from an adult man with Graves' hyperthyroidism. CDR3 DNA sequence: TGTGCCAGCAGCTTAGTTGGTGGCGGGAGGGCTGGGGCCAACGTCCTGACTTTC. This codes for CASSLVGGGRAGANVLTF.